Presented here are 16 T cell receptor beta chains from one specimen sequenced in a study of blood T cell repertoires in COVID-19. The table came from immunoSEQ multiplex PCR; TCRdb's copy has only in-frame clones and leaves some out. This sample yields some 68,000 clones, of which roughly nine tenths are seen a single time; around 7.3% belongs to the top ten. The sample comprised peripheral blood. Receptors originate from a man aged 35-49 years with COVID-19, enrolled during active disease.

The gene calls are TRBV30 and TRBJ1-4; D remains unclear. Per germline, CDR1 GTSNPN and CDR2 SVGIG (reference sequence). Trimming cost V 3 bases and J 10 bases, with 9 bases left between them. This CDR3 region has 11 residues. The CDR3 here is CAWSIDTKLFF. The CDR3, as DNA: TGTGCCTGGAGCATAGACACAAAACTGTTTTTT.

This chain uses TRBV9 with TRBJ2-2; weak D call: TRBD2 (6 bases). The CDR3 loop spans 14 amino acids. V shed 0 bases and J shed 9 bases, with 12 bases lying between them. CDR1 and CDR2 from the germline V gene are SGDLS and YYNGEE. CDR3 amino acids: CASSVGASVWELFF. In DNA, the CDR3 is TGTGCCAGCAGCGTAGGGGCTAGCGTTTGGGAGCTGTTTTTT.

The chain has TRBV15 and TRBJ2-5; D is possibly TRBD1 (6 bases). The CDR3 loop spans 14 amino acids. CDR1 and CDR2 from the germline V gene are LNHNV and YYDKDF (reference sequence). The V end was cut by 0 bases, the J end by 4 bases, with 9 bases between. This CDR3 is CATSRDVGGETQYF. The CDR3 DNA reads TGTGCCACCAGCAGAGATGTAGGGGGAGAGACCCAGTACTTC.

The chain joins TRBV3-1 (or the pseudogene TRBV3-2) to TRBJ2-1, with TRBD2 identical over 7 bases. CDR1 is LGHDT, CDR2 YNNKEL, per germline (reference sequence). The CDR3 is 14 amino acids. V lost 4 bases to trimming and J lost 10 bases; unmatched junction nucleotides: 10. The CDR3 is CASSPWEGRREQFF. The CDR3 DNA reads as TGTGCCAGCAGCCCATGGGAGGGGCGCAGGGAGCAGTTCTTC.

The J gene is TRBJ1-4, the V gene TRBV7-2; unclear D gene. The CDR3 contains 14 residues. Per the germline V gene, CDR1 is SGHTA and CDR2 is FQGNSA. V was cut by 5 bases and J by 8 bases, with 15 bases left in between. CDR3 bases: TGTGCCAGCAGCCTCGCGGCCGGCGGGGAAAAACTGTTTTTT. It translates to CASSLAAGGEKLFF.

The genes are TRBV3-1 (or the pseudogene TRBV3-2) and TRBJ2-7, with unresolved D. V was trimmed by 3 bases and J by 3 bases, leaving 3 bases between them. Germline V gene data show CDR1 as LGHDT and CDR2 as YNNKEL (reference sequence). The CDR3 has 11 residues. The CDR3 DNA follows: TGTGCCAGCAGCCAGAGCTACGAGCAGTACTTC. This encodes CASSQSYEQYF.

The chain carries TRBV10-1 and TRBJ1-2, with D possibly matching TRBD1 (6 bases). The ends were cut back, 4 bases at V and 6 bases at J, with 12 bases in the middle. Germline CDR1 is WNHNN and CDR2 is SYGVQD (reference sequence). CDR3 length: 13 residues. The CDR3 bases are TGCGCCAGCAGTGTTCGGACAGATGATGGCTACACCTTC. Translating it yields CASSVRTDDGYTF.

The CDR3 spells CASTRRGTSGGTEQYF. The CDR3 nucleotides are TGTGCCAGCACACGCCGAGGGACTAGCGGGGGGACCGAGCAGTACTTC. The V gene is TRBV28, the J gene TRBJ2-7; 15 bases match TRBD2. With V trimmed by 7 bases and J by 6 bases, 10 bases remained unmatched. CDR1 is MDHEN and CDR2 is SYDVKM in the germline V gene. This CDR3 region has 16 residues.

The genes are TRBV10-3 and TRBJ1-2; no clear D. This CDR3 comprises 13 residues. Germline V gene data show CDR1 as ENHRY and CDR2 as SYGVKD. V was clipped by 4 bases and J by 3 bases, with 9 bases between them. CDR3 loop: CAISGNGDYGYTF. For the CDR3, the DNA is TGTGCCATCAGTGGGAACGGAGACTATGGCTACACCTTC.

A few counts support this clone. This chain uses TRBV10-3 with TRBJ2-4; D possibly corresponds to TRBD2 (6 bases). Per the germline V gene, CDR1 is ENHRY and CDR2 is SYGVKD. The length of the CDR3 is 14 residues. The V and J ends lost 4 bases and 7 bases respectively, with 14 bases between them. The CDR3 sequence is CAISVRRGGNIQYF. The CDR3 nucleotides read TGTGCCATCAGTGTAAGGAGGGGTGGGAACATTCAGTACTTC.

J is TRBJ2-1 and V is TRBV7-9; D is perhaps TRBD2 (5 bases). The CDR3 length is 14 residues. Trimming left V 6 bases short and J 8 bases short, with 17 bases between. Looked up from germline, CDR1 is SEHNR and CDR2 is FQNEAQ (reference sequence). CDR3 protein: CASSLTSGSYEQFF. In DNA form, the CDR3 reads TGTGCCAGCAGTCTGACCAGCGGATCCTATGAGCAGTTCTTC.

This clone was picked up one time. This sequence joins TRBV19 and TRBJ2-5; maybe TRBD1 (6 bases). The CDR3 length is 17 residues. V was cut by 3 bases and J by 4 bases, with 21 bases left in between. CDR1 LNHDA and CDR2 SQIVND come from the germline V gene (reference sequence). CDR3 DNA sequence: TGTGCCAGTAGTATCGGGACACTACTAGGTCAGCCAGAGACCCAGTACTTC. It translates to CASSIGTLLGQPETQYF.

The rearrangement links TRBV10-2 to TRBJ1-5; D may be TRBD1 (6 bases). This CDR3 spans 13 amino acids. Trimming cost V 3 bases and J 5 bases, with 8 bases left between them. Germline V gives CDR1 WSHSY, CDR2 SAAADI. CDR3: CASSEQGYQPQHF. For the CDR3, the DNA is TGCGCCAGCAGTGAACAGGGTTATCAGCCCCAGCATTTT.

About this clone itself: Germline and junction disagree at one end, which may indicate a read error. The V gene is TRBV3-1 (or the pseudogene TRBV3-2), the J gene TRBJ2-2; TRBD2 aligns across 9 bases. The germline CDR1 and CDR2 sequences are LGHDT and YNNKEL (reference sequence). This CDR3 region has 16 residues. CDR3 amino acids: CARRLRGGGGTGELFF. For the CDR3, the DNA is TGCGCCCGCAGACTTCGCGGGGGGGGCGGCACCGGGGAGCTGTTTTTT.

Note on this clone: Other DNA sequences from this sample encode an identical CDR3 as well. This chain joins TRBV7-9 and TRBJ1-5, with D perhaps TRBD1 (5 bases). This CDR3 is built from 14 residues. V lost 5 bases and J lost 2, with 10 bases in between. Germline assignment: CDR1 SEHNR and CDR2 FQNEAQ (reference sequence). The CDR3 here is CASSLGGGNQPQHF. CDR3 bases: TGTGCCAGCAGCCTGGGAGGGGGCAATCAGCCCCAGCATTTT.

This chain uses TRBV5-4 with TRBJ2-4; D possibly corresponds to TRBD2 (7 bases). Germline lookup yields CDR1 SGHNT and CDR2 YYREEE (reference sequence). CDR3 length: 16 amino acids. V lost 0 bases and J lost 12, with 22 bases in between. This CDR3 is CASSLATGGALNTQYF. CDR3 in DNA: TGTGCCAGCAGCTTGGCCACTGGGGGGGCCCTTAATACTCAGTACTTC.